This TCR beta chain came from a study of cytomegalovirus exposure and HLA in healthy donors. Vbeta (60) and Jbeta (13) primers were used in the PCR. Produced via immunoSEQ multiplex PCR; TCRdb's table is partial and in-frame only. The data include about 140,000 clones; the top ten clones carry about 2.2%. The sample comprised PBMCs. The receptor comes from a woman younger than 30 in good health and CMV-seronegative.

This CDR3 is CASSPTAGNNEQFF. The CDR3 DNA reads as TGCGCCAGCAGCCCAACTGCCGGGAACAATGAGCAGTTCTTC. The rearrangement uses TRBV4-3 and TRBJ2-1; D perhaps matches TRBD2 (5 bases). V was shortened by 4 bases and J by 5 bases, with 12 bases between the two germline ends. The CDR3 runs to 14 residues. CDR1 is LGHNA, CDR2 YSLEER, per germline.